This T cell receptor (beta chain) was obtained from a study of shared clonotypes between healthy human individuals. General observations from the study: Tissues were not sampled, only blood, and their repertoires likely differ. Donor scarcity curtailed the genetic and exposure-history diversity represented herein.

Profiling relied on immunoSEQ multiplex PCR, and the TCRdb table lists in-frame clones only, not all of them. The sample lists about 1.5 million clones; around 97% were seen once. A CD45RA-negative memory subset and a CD45RA+ naive subset were separated from the CD4+ cells. Of note for this clone: Its antigen remains unknown.

The V end lost 4 bases, the J end lost 1 base, and 10 bases lay between the germline ends. The CDR3 runs to 14 residues. Germline V lookup: CDR1 MNHNY, CDR2 SVGAGI (reference sequence). This TCR was sampled from a man aged 25 to 40 in good health. The source material was naive CD4+ T cells sorted from blood. This sample's subset: CD45RA+ positively selected. The rearrangement joins TRBV6-6 to TRBJ1-1; no definite D call. The CDR3 region is CASSSLGQNTEAFF. As DNA, the CDR3 is TGTGCCAGCAGTTCTTTGGGCCAGAACACTGAAGCTTTCTTT.